This TCR beta chain emerged from a study of cytomegalovirus exposure and HLA in healthy donors. This CDR3 spans 15 amino acids. V shed 4 bases and J 1 base; nucleotides not matched to a gene: 3. CDR1 is SGHNT and CDR2 is YYREEE in the germline V gene (reference sequence). Whole-study results and caveats: Previously analyzed data showed that most TCR beta V segments were productive at a frequency of about 90% or about 30%. With later analysis, a missense DCLRE1C variant became linked to TCR beta V- and J-gene trimming. Accurate HLA-A and HLA-B prediction from TCR beta sequences was reported for most subjects.

The primer mix had 60 Vbeta and 13 Jbeta primers. Using immunoSEQ multiplex PCR, the repertoire was profiled, and TCRdb retains in-frame clones only, with some absent. Of around 120,000 clones listed, around 84% are singletons. On this clone: Its target is not known.

The sample was PBMCs. This sequence was found in a woman in her forties in good health and CMV-seronegative. The chain has TRBV5-4 and TRBJ2-1; 9 bases are a match to TRBD1. CDR3 sequence: CASSGGQGSYNEQFF. CDR3 nucleotides: TGTGCCAGCAGCGGGGGACAGGGTTCCTACAATGAGCAGTTCTTC.